By frequency, the clone carrying this T cell receptor (beta chain) is medium-sized. Its target is unknown. With UMI labels, 5' RACE was used to prepare the TRB cDNA libraries. TCRdb re-called the 5' RACE reads and gives one entry per CDR3 protein, without DNA. The sample table includes some 6,900 distinct CDR3 sequences. In germline, CDR1 is LNHDA, CDR2 SQIVND (reference sequence). The CDR3 is 13 residues long. This record comes from a study of CXCR3-negative and CXCR3-positive naive CD8 T cells. Points from the study as a whole: CXCR3-negative naive cells had less hydrophobic TRB CDR3s than did CXCR3-positive naive cells.

Sequenced material: naive CXCR3+ CD8+ T cells from blood. Subset in this sample: CD45RO-CCR7+CD27+CD95- naive CD8+ T cells expressing CXCR3 (TNR3+). The sequence came from a human donor in good health. Some clones in this sample may be carry-over from other donors' samples. The chain employs TRBV19 and TRBJ2-3. CDR3 protein: CASRSSFTDTQYF.